This T cell receptor beta chain was captured in a study of human thymus T cells. Study-wide results and limits: Apparent skewing of V and J gene usage characterized both thymic and blood repertoires.

CDR1 and CDR2 (germline): SGHAT, FQNNGV. This CDR3 region has 17 residues. The V segment lost 5 bases and the J segment 2 bases; nucleotides outside the gene matches: 8. Only in-frame clones appear in the TCRdb table, and some are missing; sequencing was by immunoSEQ multiplex PCR. The table has tens of thousands of clones, about 93% seen once; the top ten hold about 6.5%. With respect to this clone: Its antigen is not known.

Blood DNA came from all available leukocytes, not a fixed cell number. Material: blood. The chain links TRBV11-2 to TRBJ2-5; 13 bases map to TRBD2. The source is a boy under two years old with a congenital heart defect but otherwise immunologically healthy. CDR3 in amino acids: CASSAGLAGVWQETQYF. The DNA for the CDR3 is TGTGCCAGCAGCGCAGGACTAGCGGGAGTTTGGCAAGAGACCCAGTACTTC.